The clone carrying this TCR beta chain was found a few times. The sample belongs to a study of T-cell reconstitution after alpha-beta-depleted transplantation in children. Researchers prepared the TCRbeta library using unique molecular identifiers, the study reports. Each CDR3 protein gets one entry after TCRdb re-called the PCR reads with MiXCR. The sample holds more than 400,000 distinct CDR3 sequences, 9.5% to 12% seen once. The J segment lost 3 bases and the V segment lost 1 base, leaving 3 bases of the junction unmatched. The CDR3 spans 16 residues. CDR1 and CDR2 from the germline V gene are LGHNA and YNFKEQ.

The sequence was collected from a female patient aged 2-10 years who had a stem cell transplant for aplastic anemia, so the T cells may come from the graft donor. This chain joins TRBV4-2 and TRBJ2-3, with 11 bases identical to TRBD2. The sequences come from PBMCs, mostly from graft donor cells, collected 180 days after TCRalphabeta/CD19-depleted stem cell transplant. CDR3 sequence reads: CASSQVAGGRTDTQYF. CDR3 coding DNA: TGTGCCAGCAGCCAAGTAGCGGGAGGGAGGACAGATACGCAGTATTTT.